One sample yielded the 26 T cell receptor beta chains listed below, sequenced in a study of blood T cell repertoires in COVID-19 (dated by TCRdb to the early 2020s). Libraries were made using the immunoSEQ multiplex PCR assay. TCRdb limited this immuneACCESS table to in-frame rearrangements with V and J called. A share of clones is missing; checked studies link under half to unresolved V genes, and the rest is unexplained. This sample is represented by under 200,000 clones; roughly 87% of them were singletons. More than 6.5% of the sample lies in the top ten. The sequencing input was PBMCs or T cells enriched from blood (not recorded which). The receptors originated from a woman between 45 and 60 years old who had recovered from COVID-19.

The V and J genes are TRBV7-6 and TRBJ2-2; 10 nucleotides agree with TRBD2. CDR1 is SGHVS and CDR2 is FNYEAQ in the germline V gene. This CDR3 is built from 17 residues. The V and J ends lost 5 bases and 3 bases, in that order; junction bases with no gene match: 9. CDR3 protein: CASSPPASGRDTGELFF. The CDR3 region has the DNA TGTGCCAGCAGCCCCCCGGCCAGCGGGAGGGACACCGGGGAGCTGTTTTTT.

The CDR3 DNA is TGTGCCAGCAGGAGACAGGGTTTGAGCAATCAGCCCCAGCATTTT. Amino acid sequence: CASRRQGLSNQPQHF. The V and J genes are TRBV6-5 and TRBJ1-5; 7 bases map to TRBD1. This CDR3 is built from 15 residues. Germline V lookup: CDR1 MNHEY, CDR2 SVGAGI. Trimming cost V 6 bases and J 1 base; bases outside gene matches: 6.

The chain is built from TRBV7-8 and TRBJ2-7; tentative D call: TRBD2 (6 bases). With 0 bases removed from V and 0 bases from J, the gap between germline ends came to 9 bases. The CDR3 is 15 residues long. CDR1 is SGHVS, CDR2 FQNEAQ, per germline. CDR3 coding DNA: TGTGCCAGCAGCTTAGCGCGGGGAAGCTCCTACGAGCAGTACTTC. Translating it yields CASSLARGSSYEQYF.

This clone appeared once. The rearrangement links TRBV19 to TRBJ2-3, with 10 bases matching TRBD1. J gave up 3 bases and V 1 base, and 7 bases lay outside the gene matches. This CDR3 region has 17 residues. Germline V lookup: CDR1 LNHDA, CDR2 SQIVND (reference sequence). CDR3 sequence (DNA): TGTGCCAGTAGTATAGGGACAGGGGGGTGGAAGACAGATACGCAGTATTTT. Its translation is CASSIGTGGWKTDTQYF.

This chain joins TRBV7-8 and TRBJ1-2, with a possible D match to TRBD1 (5 bases). With 5 bases removed from V and 8 bases from J, the gap between germline ends came to 30 bases. The germline V gene encodes CDR1 SGHVS and CDR2 FQNEAQ. This CDR3 spans 18 amino acids. The CDR3 region is CASSIRSEPPLRGGGYTF. The CDR3 DNA is TGTGCCAGCAGCATTAGAAGCGAGCCACCCCTACGCGGGGGGGGCTACACCTTC.

This rearrangement joins TRBV1 to TRBJ1-2; TRBD1 reflects the table's D call only, with no check against the DNA. TRBV1 is a listed pseudogene. The CDR3 is made up of 18 amino acids. Written as DNA, the CDR3 is TGCACCAGCAGCCACGCACCTAAACGGGACAGGGACAACTATGGCTACACCTTC. It is translated as CTSSHAPKRDRDNYGYTF.

This clone showed up just a few times. The chain links TRBV5-4 to TRBJ1-3, with a weak D call TRBD1 (5 bases). The CDR3 length is 16 residues. CDR1 is SGHNT, CDR2 YYREEE, per germline (reference sequence). The ends were cut back, 1 base at V and 4 bases at J, with 15 bases in the middle. This CDR3 is CASSLYQGAGGNTIYF. DNA of the CDR3: TGTGCCAGCAGCTTGTACCAGGGTGCAGGAGGAAACACCATATATTTT.

V gene TRBV30 combines with J gene TRBJ1-1, with 7 bases lining up with TRBD1. Looked up from germline, CDR1 is GTSNPN and CDR2 is SVGIG (reference sequence). This CDR3 has 15 amino acids. The V and J ends lost 2 bases and 0 bases, in that order; junction bases with no gene match: 6. CDR3 sequence (DNA): TGTGCCTGGAGTTCCTCGGACAGGATGAACACTGAAGCTTTCTTT. Its protein product is CAWSSSDRMNTEAFF. The complete variable domain, with remaining parts taken from reference TRBV30 and TRBJ1-1, reads SQTIHQWPATLVQPVGSPLSLECTVEGTSNPNLYWYRQAAGRGLQLLFYSVGIGQISSEVPQNLSASRPQDRQFILSSKKLLLSDSGFYLCAWSSSDRMNTEAFFGQGTRLTVV.

The chain has TRBV5-5 and TRBJ2-1; 8 bases line up with TRBD2. Germline V gives CDR1 SGHKS, CDR2 YYEKEE (reference sequence). V lost 4 bases to trimming and J lost 7 bases; unmatched junction nucleotides: 7. CDR3 size: 14 residues. CDR3 residues: CASSTRGAVNEQFF. CDR3 DNA sequence: TGTGCCAGCAGCACGCGGGGGGCCGTGAATGAGCAGTTCTTC.

The chain employs TRBV10-3 and TRBJ1-2; no firm D call. V was cut by 0 bases and J by 3 bases, with 8 bases left in between. The germline V gene has CDR1 ENHRY and CDR2 SYGVKD. The CDR3 is 14 amino acids. The DNA of the CDR3 is TGTGCCATCAGTGAGTCGGCTCAATACTATGGCTACACCTTC. The encoded protein is CAISESAQYYGYTF.

This clone appeared a single time. This chain uses TRBV24-1 with TRBJ1-2; weak D call: TRBD1 (5 bases). Trimming took 7 bases from V and 5 from J, leaving 10 bases between them. The CDR3 runs to 12 residues. CDR1 KGHDR and CDR2 SFDVKD come from the germline V gene. The DNA of the CDR3 is TGTGCCACCAGCTTAGGGGTGTATGGCTACACCTTC. Its protein product is CATSLGVYGYTF.

The rearrangement links TRBV6-5 to TRBJ1-1; a weak D match, TRBD1 (5 bases). V was trimmed by 4 bases and J by 7 bases, leaving 13 bases between them. The CDR3 spans 13 residues. The germline V gene has CDR1 MNHEY and CDR2 SVGAGI. In nucleotides, the CDR3 is TGTGCCAGCAGTTCCCAACACAGGAATGAAGCTTTCTTT. It translates to CASSSQHRNEAFF.

The chain combines TRBV7-3 with TRBJ2-1; maybe TRBD2 (5 bases). Germline V lookup: CDR1 SGHTA, CDR2 FQGTGA. This CDR3 region has 15 residues. V was pared by 0 bases and J by 1 base, with 7 bases between. The CDR3 region has the DNA TGTGCCAGCAGCTTAACGACGGGGTCCTACAATGAGCAGTTCTTC. Its protein is CASSLTTGSYNEQFF.

CDR3 in amino acids: CASSLGTSPETQYF. CDR3 coding DNA: TGTGCCAGCAGCTTAGGGACTAGCCCGGAGACCCAGTACTTC. This chain uses TRBV7-9 with TRBJ2-5; 8 nucleotides align to TRBD2. Germline V gives CDR1 SEHNR, CDR2 FQNEAQ (reference sequence). CDR3 length equals 14 residues. The V and J ends lost 1 base and 5 bases, in that order; junction bases with no gene match: 3.

In its sample, this clone was seen once. One end of the junction is discordant with germline, which a read error may explain. This rearrangement joins TRBV12-3 or TRBV12-4 to TRBJ1-5, with TRBD1 matching 7 bases. The CDR3 has 12 residues. The CDR3: CASSLRDSTYYF. CDR3 sequence (DNA): TGTGCCAGCAGTTTAAGGGACAGTACCTACTATTTT.

V and J are TRBV6-2 or TRBV6-3 and TRBJ1-5; 7 bases agree with TRBD1. Germline V CDR1 and CDR2: MNHEY, SVGEGT. With V trimmed by 4 bases and J by 7 bases, 10 bases remained unmatched. CDR3 length: 15 residues. CDR3 residues: CASSSDRPGRQPQHF. In DNA, the CDR3 is TGTGCCAGCAGTTCGGACAGGCCCGGGCGGCAGCCCCAGCATTTT.

J is TRBJ2-1 and V is TRBV30, with D hard to call. Germline V gene lookup returns CDR1 GTSNPN and CDR2 SVGIG (reference sequence). The CDR3 is 12 residues long. Trimming shortened V by 1 base and J by 6 bases, and 7 bases separated the two germline ends. CDR3 in DNA: TGTGCCTGGAGTGGTCCTAGCAATGAGCAGTTCTTC. Protein sequence: CAWSGPSNEQFF.

The CDR3 is CASSRGEGPETQYF. The CDR3 coding sequence is TGTGCCAGCTCCCGAGGGGAGGGCCCGGAGACCCAGTACTTC. This chain uses TRBV18 with TRBJ2-5; the match to TRBD2 covers 7 bases. With V trimmed by 6 bases and J by 5 bases, 9 bases remained unmatched. The CDR3 is 14 residues long. The germline V gene has CDR1 KGHSH and CDR2 LQKENI.

The chain combines TRBV5-1 with TRBJ2-7; 8 bases are shared with TRBD1. The CDR3 spans 16 residues. The germline V gene encodes CDR1 SGHRS and CDR2 YFSETQ. V was clipped by 5 bases and J by 4 bases; unmatched bases: 14. The CDR3 loop reads CASSFTQDRVTYEQYF. For the CDR3, the DNA is TGCGCCAGCAGTTTTACCCAGGACAGGGTAACTTACGAGCAGTACTTC.

The chain joins TRBV30 to TRBJ2-5, with D hard to call. The CDR3 is made up of 13 amino acids. Germline values: CDR1 GTSNPN, CDR2 SVGIG (reference sequence). The V gene lost 0 bases and the J gene lost 3 bases, with 8 bases spanning the gap. The CDR3 bases are TGTGCCTGGAGTGTACGCAGAAAAGAGACCCAGTACTTC. Translated: CAWSVRRKETQYF.

The chain uses TRBV24-1 and TRBJ2-1; 8 bases line up with TRBD1. The ends lost 5 bases at V and 7 bases at J; junction bases unmatched: 21. Germline V gene sequence: CDR1 KGHDR, CDR2 SFDVKD. The CDR3 runs 19 residues. The DNA of the CDR3 is TGTGCCACCAGTGCCCTCCCGGGACAGGACCCATCCAACACGAATGAGCAGTTCTTC. Its translation: CATSALPGQDPSNTNEQFF.

The chain combines TRBV11-2 with TRBJ1-5; a possible D gene is TRBD1 (5 bases). The CDR3 covers 14 residues. V lost 5 bases and J 6 bases, leaving 14 bases between the germline ends. Germline V gives CDR1 SGHAT, CDR2 FQNNGV. The CDR3 nucleotides read TGTGCCAGCAGCCCAGGGACCGGGAGTCAGCCCCAGCATTTT. This encodes CASSPGTGSQPQHF.

This clone was observed a single time. The chain recombines TRBV28 with TRBJ2-3; maybe TRBD2 (5 bases). Looked up from germline, CDR1 is MDHEN and CDR2 is SYDVKM. This CDR3 is 12 amino acids long. V shed 6 bases and J shed 4 bases, with 8 bases lying between them. The CDR3 DNA sequence: TGTGCCAGCAGGGGAGAGCCAGATACGCAGTATTTT. It yields the protein CASRGEPDTQYF.

This chain joins TRBV29-1 and TRBJ1-4; weak D call: TRBD1 (6 bases). V lost 3 bases to trimming and J lost 8 bases, with 22 bases between them. Germline values: CDR1 SQVTM, CDR2 ANQGSEA. The CDR3 runs to 16 residues. CDR3 coding DNA: TGCAGCGTTGAGACTCTAACAGGGTCGGGGTTGGAAAAACTGTTTTTT. It codes for CSVETLTGSGLEKLFF.

The V gene is TRBV28, the J gene TRBJ2-5, with 10 bases matching TRBD2. The junction had 6 bases not matched to a gene; V was cut back by 3 bases and J by 5 bases. The CDR3 consists of 15 residues. Germline V CDR1 and CDR2: MDHEN, SYDVKM. The CDR3 DNA reads as TGTGCCAGCAGTTTTGGGGGACTAGCGATTGAGACCCAGTACTTC. Protein product: CASSFGGLAIETQYF.

The chain recombines TRBV28 with TRBJ2-7, with TRBD1 as a possible D gene (6 bases). This CDR3 spans 15 amino acids. CDR1 MDHEN and CDR2 SYDVKM come from the germline V gene. Trimming left V 0 bases short and J 3 bases short, with 12 bases between. CDR3 region: CASSLWADRNYEQYF. The CDR3, as DNA: TGTGCCAGCAGTTTATGGGCTGACAGGAACTACGAGCAGTACTTC.